This paragraph covers one T cell receptor (beta chain) sequence. This entry comes from a study of CD8 T cells in Susac syndrome. RNA totalling roughly 0.45 to 1 ug underwent reverse transcription with random hexamers. The immunoSEQ assay covered 54 Vbeta and 13 Jbeta segments for CDR3. TCRdb reprocessed the immunoSEQ multiplex PCR reads with MiXCR, giving one entry per CDR3 protein. Found here are a few hundred thousand distinct CDR3 sequences, roughly 84% of them singletons; the top ten hold approximately 0.11%. The sample taken for sequencing was CD8+ T cells from PBMCs. This TCR came from a human donor with multiple sclerosis.

The CDR3 DNA follows: TGCGCCAGCAGCTTGGAAGAGGGCGGGTGGACAGATACGCAGTATTTT. It yields the protein CASSLEEGGWTDTQYF. This chain links TRBV5-1 with TRBJ2-3; weak D call: TRBD2 (5 bases). Germline V gives CDR1 SGHRS, CDR2 YFSETQ. The CDR3 length is 16 residues. With 0 bases removed from V and 3 bases from J, the gap between germline ends came to 14 bases.